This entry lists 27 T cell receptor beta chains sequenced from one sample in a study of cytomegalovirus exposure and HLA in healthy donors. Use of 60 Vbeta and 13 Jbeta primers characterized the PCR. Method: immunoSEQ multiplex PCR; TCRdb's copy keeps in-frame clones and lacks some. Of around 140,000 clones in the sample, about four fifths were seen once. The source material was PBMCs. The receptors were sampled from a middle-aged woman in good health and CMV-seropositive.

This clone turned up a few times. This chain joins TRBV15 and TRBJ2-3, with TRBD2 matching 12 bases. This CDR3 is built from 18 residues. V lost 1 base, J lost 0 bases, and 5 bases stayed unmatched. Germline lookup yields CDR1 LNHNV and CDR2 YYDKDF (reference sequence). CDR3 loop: CATSRGGTSGSSTDTQYF. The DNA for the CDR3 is TGTGCCACCAGCAGAGGGGGGACTAGCGGGTCTAGCACAGATACGCAGTATTTT.

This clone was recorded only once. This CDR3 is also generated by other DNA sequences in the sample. This CDR3 is CSVERDRGYNEQFF. The CDR3 DNA is TGCAGCGTTGAGAGGGACAGGGGATACAATGAGCAGTTCTTC. The rearrangement joins TRBV29-1 to TRBJ2-1; 10 nucleotides line up with TRBD1. Trimming took 3 bases from V and 4 from J; bases not matched to a gene: 3. Germline values: CDR1 SQVTM, CDR2 ANQGSEA. The CDR3 is made up of 14 amino acids.

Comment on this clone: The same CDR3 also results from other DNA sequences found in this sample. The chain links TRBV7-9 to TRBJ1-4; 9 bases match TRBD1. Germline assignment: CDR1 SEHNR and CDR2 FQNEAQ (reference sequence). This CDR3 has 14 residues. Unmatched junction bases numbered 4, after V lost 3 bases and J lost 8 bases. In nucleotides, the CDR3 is TGTGCCAGCAGCTTGGGACAGGGAAAGGAAAAACTGTTTTTT. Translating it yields CASSLGQGKEKLFF.

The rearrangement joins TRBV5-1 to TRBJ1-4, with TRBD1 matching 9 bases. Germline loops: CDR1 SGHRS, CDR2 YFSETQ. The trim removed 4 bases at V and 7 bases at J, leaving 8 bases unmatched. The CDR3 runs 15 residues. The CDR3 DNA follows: TGCGCCAGCAGCCCGGGGGACAGGGTGACTGAAAAACTGTTTTTT. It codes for CASSPGDRVTEKLFF.

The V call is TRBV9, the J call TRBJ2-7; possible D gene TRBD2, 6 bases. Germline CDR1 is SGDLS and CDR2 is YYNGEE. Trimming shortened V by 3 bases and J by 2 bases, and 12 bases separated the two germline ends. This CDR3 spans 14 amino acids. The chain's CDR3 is CASSASGTAYEQYF. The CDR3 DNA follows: TGTGCCAGCAGCGCCTCTGGGACTGCCTACGAGCAGTACTTC.

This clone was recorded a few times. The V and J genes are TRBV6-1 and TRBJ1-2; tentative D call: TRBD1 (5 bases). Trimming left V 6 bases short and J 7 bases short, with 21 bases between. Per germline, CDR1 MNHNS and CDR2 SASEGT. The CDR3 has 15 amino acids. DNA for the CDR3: TGTGCCAGCAGGGCCTTTGGAGGGGAAAGGATTGGCTACACCTTC. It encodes CASRAFGGERIGYTF.

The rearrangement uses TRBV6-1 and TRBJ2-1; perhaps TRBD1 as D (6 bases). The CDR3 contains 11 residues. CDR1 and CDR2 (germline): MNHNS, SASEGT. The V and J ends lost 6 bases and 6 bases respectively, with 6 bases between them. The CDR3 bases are TGTGCCAGCAGCAGGGGCAATGAGCAGTTCTTC. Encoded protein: CASSRGNEQFF.

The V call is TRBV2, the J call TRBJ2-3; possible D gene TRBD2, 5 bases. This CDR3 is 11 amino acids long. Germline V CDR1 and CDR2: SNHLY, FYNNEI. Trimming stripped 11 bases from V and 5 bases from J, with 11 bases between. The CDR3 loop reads CAVREQDTQYF. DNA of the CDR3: TGTGCCGTAAGGGAGCAAGATACGCAGTATTTT.

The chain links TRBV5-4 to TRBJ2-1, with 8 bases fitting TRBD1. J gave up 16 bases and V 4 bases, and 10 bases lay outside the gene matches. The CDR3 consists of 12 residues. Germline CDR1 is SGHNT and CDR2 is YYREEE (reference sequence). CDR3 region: CASSEDRDKIFF. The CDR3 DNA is TGTGCCAGCAGCGAGGACAGGGATAAGATTTTCTTC.

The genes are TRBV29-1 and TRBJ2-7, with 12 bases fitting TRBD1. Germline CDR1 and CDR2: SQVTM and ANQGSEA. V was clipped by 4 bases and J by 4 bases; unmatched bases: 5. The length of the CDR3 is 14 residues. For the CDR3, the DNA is TGCAGCGTTGCCGGGACAGGGGGCAGTTACGAGCAGTACTTC. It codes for CSVAGTGGSYEQYF.

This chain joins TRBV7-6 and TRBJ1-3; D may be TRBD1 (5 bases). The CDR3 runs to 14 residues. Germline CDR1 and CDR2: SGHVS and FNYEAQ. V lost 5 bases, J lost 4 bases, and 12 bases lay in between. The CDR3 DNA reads TGTGCCAGCAGCCAAGACTGGGGCGGAAACACCATATATTTT. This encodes CASSQDWGGNTIYF.

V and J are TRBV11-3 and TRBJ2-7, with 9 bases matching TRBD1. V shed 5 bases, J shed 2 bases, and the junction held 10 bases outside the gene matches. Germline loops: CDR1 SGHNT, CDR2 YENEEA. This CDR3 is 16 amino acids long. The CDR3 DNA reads TGTGCCAGCAGCCCTAACAGGGGGCGAGTCGCCTACGAGCAGTACTTC. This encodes CASSPNRGRVAYEQYF.

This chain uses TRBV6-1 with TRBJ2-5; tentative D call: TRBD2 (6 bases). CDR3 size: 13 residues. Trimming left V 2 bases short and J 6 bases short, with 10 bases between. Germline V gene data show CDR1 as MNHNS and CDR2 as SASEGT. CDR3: CASSEPGGKTQYF. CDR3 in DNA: TGTGCCAGCAGTGAACCTGGGGGGAAGACCCAGTACTTC.

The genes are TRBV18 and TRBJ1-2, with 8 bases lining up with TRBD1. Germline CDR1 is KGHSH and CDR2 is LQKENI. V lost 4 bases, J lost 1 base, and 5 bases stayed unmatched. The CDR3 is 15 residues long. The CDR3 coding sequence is TGTGCCAGCTCACAAGACAGGGGACTTAACTATGGCTACACCTTC. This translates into CASSQDRGLNYGYTF.

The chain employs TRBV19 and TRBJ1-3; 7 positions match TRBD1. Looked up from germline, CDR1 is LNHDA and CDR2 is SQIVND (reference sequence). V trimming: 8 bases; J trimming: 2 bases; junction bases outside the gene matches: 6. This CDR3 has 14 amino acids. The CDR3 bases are TGTGCCAGTGGAACAGGGGAAACTGGAAACACCATATATTTT. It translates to CASGTGETGNTIYF.

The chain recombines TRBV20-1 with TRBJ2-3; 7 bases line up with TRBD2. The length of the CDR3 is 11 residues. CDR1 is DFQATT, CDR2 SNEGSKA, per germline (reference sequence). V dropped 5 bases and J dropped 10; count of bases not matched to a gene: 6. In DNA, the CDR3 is TGCAGTGCTGGGTACCGGGAGGCGCAGTATTTT. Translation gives CSAGYREAQYF.

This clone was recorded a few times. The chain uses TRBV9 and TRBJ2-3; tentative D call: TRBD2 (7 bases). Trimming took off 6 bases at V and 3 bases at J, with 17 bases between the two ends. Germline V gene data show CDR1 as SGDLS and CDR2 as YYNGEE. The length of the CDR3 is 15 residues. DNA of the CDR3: TGTGCCAGCACCCGGGGGGCGCCCGGGACAGATACGCAGTATTTT. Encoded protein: CASTRGAPGTDTQYF.

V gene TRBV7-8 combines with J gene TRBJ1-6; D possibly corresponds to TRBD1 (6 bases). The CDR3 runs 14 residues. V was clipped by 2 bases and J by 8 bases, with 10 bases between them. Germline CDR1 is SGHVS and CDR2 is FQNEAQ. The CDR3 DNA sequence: TGTGCCAGCAGCTTACAACAGGGATATTCACCCCTCCACTTT. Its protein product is CASSLQQGYSPLHF.

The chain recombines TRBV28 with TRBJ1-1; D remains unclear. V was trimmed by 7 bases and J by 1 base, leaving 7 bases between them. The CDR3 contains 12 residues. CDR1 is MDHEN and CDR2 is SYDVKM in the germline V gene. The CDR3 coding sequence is TGTGCCAGCAATACAGAGAACACTGAAGCTTTCTTT. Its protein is CASNTENTEAFF.

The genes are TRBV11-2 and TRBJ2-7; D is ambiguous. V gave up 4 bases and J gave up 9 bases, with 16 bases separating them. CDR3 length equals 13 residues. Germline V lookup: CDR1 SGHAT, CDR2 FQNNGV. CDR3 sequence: CASSSDQTPAQYF. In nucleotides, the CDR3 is TGTGCCAGCAGCTCCGACCAGACTCCAGCGCAGTACTTC.

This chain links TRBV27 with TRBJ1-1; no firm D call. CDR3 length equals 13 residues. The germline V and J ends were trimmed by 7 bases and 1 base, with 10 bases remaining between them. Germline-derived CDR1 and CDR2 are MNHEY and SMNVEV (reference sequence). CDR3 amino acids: CASKVAGNTEAFF. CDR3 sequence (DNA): TGTGCCAGCAAAGTCGCAGGGAACACTGAAGCTTTCTTT.

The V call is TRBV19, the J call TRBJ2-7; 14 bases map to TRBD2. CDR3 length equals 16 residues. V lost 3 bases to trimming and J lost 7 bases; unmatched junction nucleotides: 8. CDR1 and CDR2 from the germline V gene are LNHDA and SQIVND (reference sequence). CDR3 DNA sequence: TGTGCCAGTAGTATTCTCCGGACTAGCGGGAGGCCTGAGCAGTACTTC. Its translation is CASSILRTSGRPEQYF.

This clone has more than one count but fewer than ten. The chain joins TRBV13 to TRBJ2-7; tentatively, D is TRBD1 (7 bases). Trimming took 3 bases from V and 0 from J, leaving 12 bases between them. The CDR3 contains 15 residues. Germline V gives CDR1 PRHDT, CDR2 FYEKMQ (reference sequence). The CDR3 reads CASSLQGGTSYEQYF. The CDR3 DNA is TGTGCCAGCAGCTTGCAGGGGGGCACCTCCTACGAGCAGTACTTC.

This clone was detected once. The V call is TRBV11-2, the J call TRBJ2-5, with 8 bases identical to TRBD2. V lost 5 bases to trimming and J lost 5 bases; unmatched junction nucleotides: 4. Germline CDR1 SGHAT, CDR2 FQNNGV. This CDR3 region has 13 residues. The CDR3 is CASSPGGGETQYF. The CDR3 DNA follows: TGTGCCAGCAGCCCCGGGGGGGGTGAGACCCAGTACTTC.

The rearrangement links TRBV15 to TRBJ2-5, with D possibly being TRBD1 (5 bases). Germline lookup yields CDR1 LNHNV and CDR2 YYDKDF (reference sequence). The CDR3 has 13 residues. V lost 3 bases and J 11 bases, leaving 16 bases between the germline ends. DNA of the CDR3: TGTGCCACCAGCAGCAGCCAGGGCTTCGGGCAGTACTTC. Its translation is CATSSSQGFGQYF.

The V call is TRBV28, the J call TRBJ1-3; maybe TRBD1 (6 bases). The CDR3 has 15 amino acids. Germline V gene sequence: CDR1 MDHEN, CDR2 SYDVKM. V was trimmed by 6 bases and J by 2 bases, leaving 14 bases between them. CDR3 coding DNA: TGTGCCAGCAGCCAAGGGGGATCCGCTGGAAACACCATATATTTT. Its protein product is CASSQGGSAGNTIYF.

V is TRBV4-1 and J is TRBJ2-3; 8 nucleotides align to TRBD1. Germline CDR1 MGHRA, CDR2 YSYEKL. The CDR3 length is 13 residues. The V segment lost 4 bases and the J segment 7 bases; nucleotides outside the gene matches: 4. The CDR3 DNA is TGCGCCAGCAGCCCCCAGGGGGCGAATACGCAGTATTTT. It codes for CASSPQGANTQYF.